This TCR beta chain was captured by sequencing in a study of cytomegalovirus exposure and HLA in healthy donors (dated by TCRdb to about 2017). Background on the whole study: An earlier analysis of some 500 of the donors reported roughly 300 Gb of sequence data and some 120 million unique TCR beta sequences from about 200 million T cells. An early release that covered 640 HLA-typed donors contained approximately 290 gigabases of sequencing data and some 87 million unique TCR sequences. Of the roughly 400 genotyped donors, 70% to 90% were placed in the genetic ancestry cluster associated with self-reported Caucasian donors. The aim of the study was to test whether cataloging public T cell receptors could identify signatures of past pathogen exposure. The study profiled the T cell repertoires of about 640 subjects by immunosequencing and related them to cytomegalovirus serostatus. In addition to the first cohort of approximately 670 subjects, a separate validation cohort of approximately 120 different subjects was used. The study combined high-throughput TCR immunosequencing, statistical association of individual TCRs with disease status, and machine learning to predict cytomegalovirus infection status. In a later analysis, previously published TCR beta repertoires from fewer than 750 donors were re-analyzed and high-resolution HLA genotyping was added so that TCR occurrence patterns could be studied. The later analysis used no new phenotypic data to find candidate immune exposures, relying instead on TCR beta sequences and their occurrence across donors. In an earlier analysis of 587 of the donors, high-throughput TCR beta sequencing was used to judge whether each TCR beta V gene segment behaved as functional or pseudogenic. Donor age, sex, ethnicity and CMV serostatus were compiled together with the repertoire data. Genome-wide SNP genotypes for about three fifths of the 666 donors were used in a later genetic analysis, which treated that subset as a discovery cohort. Every repertoire in the discovery cohort had been generated on one and the same sequencing platform. Both class I and class II loci were covered by HLA typing, at four-digit resolution. Typing coverage varied by locus: about 620-630 donors for A, B, C, DRB1 and DQB1; more than 500 for DQA1; more than 600 for DPA1; roughly 450 for DPB1. About five DR-DQ haplotypes were treated as single units for association and clustering because of strong linkage in the cohort. Among some 410 genotyped donors of the cohort, an average of about 240,000 unique TCR beta nucleotide sequences was sequenced per donor, of which about 20% were non-productive. Broader findings and caveats from the paper: Roughly uniform sequencing depth across donors was assumed in presence/absence analyses, although this assumption may not hold. The study listed approximately 150 TCR beta chains as associated with cytomegalovirus. Linkage disequilibrium might explain the correlated functional status among segregating V segments, but an unknown experimental factor could not be excluded. The classifier was reported to diagnose cytomegalovirus status with high specificity and sensitivity in both the original cohort and the validation cohort. Some IMGT-functional V segments, including TRBV6-2 and TRBV6-3, could not be distinguished by the 87-base-pair reads and were therefore excluded. In a later analysis, several top co-occurrence clusters were reported to appear linked to parvovirus B19, influenza, CMV and Epstein-Barr virus. According to the authors, the approach could potentially be generalized to other disease states and immunological phenotypes. HLA typing was unavailable for some donors at each locus, so association tests used only the typed subset. The cohort was sequenced for TCR beta chains only, and without alpha or paired-chain data the features that could be detected were limited. When HLA alleles, especially DR and DQ, strongly co-occurred, TCR associations were difficult to assign to individual alleles. The only immune exposure information available for the cohort was CMV serostatus. In vitro tests confirmed that three of the cytomegalovirus-associated TCR beta chains recognize cytomegalovirus antigens. A further reported finding was that TCR beta sequences accurately predicted the HLA-A and HLA-B alleles for most subjects in the first cohort. Broadly in line with IMGT annotations, most TCR beta V segments showed up in productive rearrangements about 87% or about 30% of the time in an earlier analysis of under 700 of the donors. In a later genetic analysis, fewer N-insertions in productive TCRs were reported among donors in an Asian-associated ancestry cluster than the roughly 700-donor mean. Because counts were too low, more than 15 rarely observed V segments, including chromosome 9 orphons, were excluded from the earlier analysis of 587 of the donors. While some public TCRs were present in many individuals, most TCR sequences turned up only very rarely across donors. The sequencing pipeline was judged likely to have produced a cluster of highly shared sequence variants as a technical artifact. At a false discovery rate of 0.05, a later analysis linked around 17,000 TCR beta sequences to specific HLA alleles. In a later analysis, HLA-associated TCR beta chains showed more clonal expansion and lower generation probabilities than non-associated chains that were equally common. According to a later analysis, most CMV-associated TCR beta chains appeared to be HLA-restricted, and the HLA associations seemed to be driven largely by CMV exposure. In a later analysis, the rate of TCR association differed among HLA loci, with DRB1 alleles having the most associated TCRs and HLA-C alleles having the fewest. V-gene and J-gene trimming of TCR beta chains was associated with a missense DCLRE1C variant in a later genetic analysis, and the association was replicated in an independent cohort.

Libraries were prepared through the immunoSEQ multiplex PCR assay. For the multiplex PCR, a mixture combining 60 forward primers for TCR Vbeta segments and 13 reverse primers for TCR Jbeta segments was used. Amplification of the CDR3 region of rearranged TCR beta genes was performed with a multiplex PCR assay on genomic DNA. On the Illumina HiSeq System, the amplified TCR beta libraries were sequenced as 87-base-pair reads. For the original study's pipeline: A later analysis tallied 75 million to 95 million unique TCR beta chains across the 640 or so repertoires, and 10 million to 11 million of those chains were shared by two or more donors. Raw reads were error-corrected and collapsed into unique sequences with a nearest-neighbor algorithm that merged closely related sequences to remove PCR and sequencing errors. To assign V, D and J gene segments, CDR3 sequences were aligned to IMGT reference sequences. For a sequence to be retained, at least a six-nucleotide match to both a V gene segment and a J gene segment was required. A rearrangement counted as productive if the CDR3 had no stop codons and remained in frame with V and J, and every other rearrangement counted as non-productive. Following IMGT convention, CDR3 was defined as the stretch from the second conserved V-encoded cysteine to the conserved J-encoded phenylalanine. In an earlier analysis of more than 550 of the donors, sequences lacking an unambiguous match to a single V gene segment were excluded. An earlier analysis of 450 to 650 of the donors called V segments functional above 56.7% productive rearrangements and segregating when the between-donor standard deviation exceeded 5%. To diagnose cytomegalovirus status from the catalog of TCR beta chain sequences, a statistical classification framework was built. In a later analysis, V and J genes were assigned by comparing TCR nucleotide sequences against IMGT/GENE-DB human TR gene sequences. In a later analysis, CDR3 sequences and most-parsimonious VDJ recombination scenarios were assigned using the TCRdist pipeline. In a later analysis, each TCR beta chain was defined by its CDR3 amino acid sequence together with its V-gene family, and reads without a unique V-gene family were excluded. In a later analysis, fewer than 600 highly shared, low-generation-probability nucleotide sequences were removed to address suspected cross-contamination and a sequencing artifact. In a later analysis, a clonal expansion index was calculated for each public chain from normalized within-repertoire ranks of inferred template counts. In a later analysis, generation probabilities were computed using a VDJ recombination model fitted to out-of-frame rearrangements, and the results were checked against IGoR. A later analysis scored TCR-TCR, TCR-HLA and TCR-CMV co-occurrence with hypergeometric tests, applying a repertoire-size bias correction to TCR pairs. A later analysis estimated false discovery rates by permuting HLA or CMV assignments 20 times. In a later analysis, co-occurring TCRs were grouped using DBSCAN, and TCRdist sequence similarity was added for clustering within HLA-allele-positive subsets. Repertoires with fewer than 30,000 or more than 120,000 public chains were left out of co-occurrence clustering, as were five repertoires with anomalous nucleotide sharing. TCRdb provides this immuneACCESS table in a form limited to in-frame rearrangements. Some clones are lacking; in checked studies, under half of them reflect an unresolved V gene, and why the rest are absent is not known. V, J and clone size were drawn from that table, and D and trimming were deduced from the DNA. A total of 110,000 or so clones appear in this sample, roughly 15% of them only once. The top ten clonotypes cover over 0.8% of the sample.

As for this clone: Its antigen is still unknown. Base qualities are not at hand, and no much larger clone is one base apart.

The cohort consisted of fewer than 700 healthy bone marrow donors. At the time of sampling, every cohort member was nominally healthy, though immune exposures that went unrecorded were likely present. The donor was CMV seronegative and was included in the group of several hundred seronegative cohort members. A peripheral blood sample was provided by each donor, and peripheral blood mononuclear cells were used for TCR beta sequencing. The Qiagen DNeasy Blood Extraction Kit was used to extract genomic DNA from the blood cell samples. The germline V gene yields MNHEY for CDR1 and SVGAGI for CDR2. Trimming takes 11 bases from V and 6 bases from J, and the germline ends sit 14 bases apart. The CDR3 has 11 amino acids, counting the end cysteine and phenylalanine. CDR3 DNA is the only sequence kept; it has 33 bases, read in frame from the first base.

The receptor chain draws on TRBV6-5 and TRBJ2-7; TRBD2 might be the D gene, on 6 matching bases. Specimen: PBMCs. The TCR comes from a female donor in good health and CMV-seronegative. The CDR3 sequence is CAAEGGSEQYF. The sequence in DNA is TGTGCCGCCGAGGGAGGCAGCGAGCAGTACTTC.